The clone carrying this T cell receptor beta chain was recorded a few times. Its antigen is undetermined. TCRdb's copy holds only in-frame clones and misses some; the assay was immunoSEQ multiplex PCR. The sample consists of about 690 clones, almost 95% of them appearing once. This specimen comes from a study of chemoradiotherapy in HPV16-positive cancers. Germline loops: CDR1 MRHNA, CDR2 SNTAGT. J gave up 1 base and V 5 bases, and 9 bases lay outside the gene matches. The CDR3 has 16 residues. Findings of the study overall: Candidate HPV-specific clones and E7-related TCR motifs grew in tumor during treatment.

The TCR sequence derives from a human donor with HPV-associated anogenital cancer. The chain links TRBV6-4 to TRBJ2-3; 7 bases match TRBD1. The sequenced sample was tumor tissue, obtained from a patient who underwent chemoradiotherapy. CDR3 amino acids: CASSPRAGTGTDTQYF. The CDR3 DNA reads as TGTGCCAGCAGTCCTAGGGCAGGGACAGGCACAGATACGCAGTATTTT.